The source of this T cell receptor (beta chain) is a study of cytomegalovirus exposure and HLA in healthy donors. TCRdb keeps only in-frame clones here, not all; method: immunoSEQ multiplex PCR. This sample has tens of thousands of clones, with 80% to 90% found just once. The J segment lost 5 bases and the V segment lost 4 bases, leaving 10 bases of the junction unmatched. Germline V gene lookup returns CDR1 SGHRS and CDR2 YFSETQ. This CDR3 is built from 15 residues. Points on this clone: Its target is not known.

General study points: The authors enumerated 150 to 200 TCR beta chains as linked to cytomegalovirus.

The origin of this receptor is a young woman in good health and CMV-seronegative. The rearrangement links TRBV5-1 to TRBJ2-7, with 9 nucleotides matching TRBD1. Sequences were obtained from PBMCs. The chain's CDR3 is CASSPRTGASDEQYF. CDR3 DNA sequence: TGCGCCAGCAGCCCCCGGACAGGGGCTAGCGACGAGCAGTACTTC.